The clone carrying this T cell receptor (beta chain) came up many times. Its antigen is undetermined. This record belongs to a study of early T cells in non-severe SARS-CoV-2 infection. Looking at the study overall: Sequencing of unsorted whole blood was done on bulk RNA, leaving chains unpaired.

Study findings and constraints: VDJdb matching skewed toward anti-spike CD8 responses, missing private and CD4 specificities.

From the 5' RACE reads, TCRdb called clonotypes with MiXCR, one entry per CDR3 protein. The profile shows 55,000 or so distinct CDR3 sequences, roughly an eighth of them singletons. V lost 5 bases to trimming and J lost 4 bases, with 14 bases between them. Looked up from germline, CDR1 is SGHTA and CDR2 is FQGNSA. This CDR3 comprises 14 residues. Material: whole blood. This TCR was recovered from an adult who was a healthcare worker with PCR-confirmed SARS-CoV-2 infection or an uninfected control (not recorded which). The chain combines TRBV7-2 with TRBJ1-1, with D unclear. The CDR3 sequence: CASSLFSEGTEAFF. The DNA for the CDR3 is TGTGCCAGCAGCCTTTTTAGTGAGGGCACTGAAGCTTTCTTT. The variable domain in full, completed from reference TRBV7-2 and TRBJ1-1, reads GAGVSQSPSNKVTEKGKDVELRCDPISGHTALYWYRQSLGQGLEFLIYFQGNSAPDKSGLPSDRFSAERTGGSVSTLTIQRTQQEDSAVYLCASSLFSEGTEAFFGQGTRLTVV.